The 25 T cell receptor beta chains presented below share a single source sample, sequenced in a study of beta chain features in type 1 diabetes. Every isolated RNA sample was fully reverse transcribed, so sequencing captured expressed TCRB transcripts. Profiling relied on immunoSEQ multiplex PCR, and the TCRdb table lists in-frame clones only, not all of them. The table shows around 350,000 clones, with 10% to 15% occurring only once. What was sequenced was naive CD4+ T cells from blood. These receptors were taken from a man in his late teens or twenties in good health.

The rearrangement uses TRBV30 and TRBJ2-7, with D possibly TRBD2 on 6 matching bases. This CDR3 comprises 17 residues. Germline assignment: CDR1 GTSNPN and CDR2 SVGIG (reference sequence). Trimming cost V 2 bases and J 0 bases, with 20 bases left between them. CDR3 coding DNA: TGTGCCTGGAGTCTTCCCCTGGGCCGGGGAGGCTCCTACGAGCAGTACTTC. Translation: CAWSLPLGRGGSYEQYF. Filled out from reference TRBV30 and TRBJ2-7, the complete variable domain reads SQTIHQWPATLVQPVGSPLSLECTVEGTSNPNLYWYRQAAGRGLQLLFYSVGIGQISSEVPQNLSASRPQDRQFILSSKKLLLSDSGFYLCAWSLPLGRGGSYEQYFGPGTRLTVT.

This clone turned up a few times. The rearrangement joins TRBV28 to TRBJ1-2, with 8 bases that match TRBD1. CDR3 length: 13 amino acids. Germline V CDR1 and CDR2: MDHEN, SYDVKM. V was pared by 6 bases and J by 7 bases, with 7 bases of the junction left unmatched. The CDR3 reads CASRVPGGLGYTF. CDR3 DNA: TGTGCCAGCAGGGTCCCAGGGGGCCTTGGCTACACCTTC.

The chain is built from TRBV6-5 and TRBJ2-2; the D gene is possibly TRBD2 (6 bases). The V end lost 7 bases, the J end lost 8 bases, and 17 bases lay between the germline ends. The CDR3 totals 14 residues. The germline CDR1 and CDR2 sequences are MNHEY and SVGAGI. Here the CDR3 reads CASTLGTPRGELFF. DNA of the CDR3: TGTGCCAGCACCCTTGGGACTCCTCGAGGGGAGCTGTTTTTT.

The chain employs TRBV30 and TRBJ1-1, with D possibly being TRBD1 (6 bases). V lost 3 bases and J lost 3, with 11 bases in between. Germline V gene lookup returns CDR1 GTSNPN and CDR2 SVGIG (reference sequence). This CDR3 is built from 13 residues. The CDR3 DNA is TGTGCCTGGAGGGTTACAGGGTACACTGAAGCTTTCTTT. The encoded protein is CAWRVTGYTEAFF.

The CDR3 DNA reads TGTGCCAGCAGCCCTGCGGGGATCTATGGCTACACCTTC. This gives the protein CASSPAGIYGYTF. This chain uses TRBV7-2 with TRBJ1-2; D not resolved. Germline V CDR1 and CDR2: SGHTA, FQGNSA. The CDR3 sequence is 13 residues long. V gave up 5 bases and J gave up 4 bases, with 11 bases separating them. Using reference TRBV7-2 and TRBJ1-2 for the parts outside the CDR3, the full variable domain is GAGVSQSPSNKVTEKGKDVELRCDPISGHTALYWYRQSLGQGLEFLIYFQGNSAPDKSGLPSDRFSAERTGGSVSTLTIQRTQQEDSAVYLCASSPAGIYGYTFGSGTRLTVV.

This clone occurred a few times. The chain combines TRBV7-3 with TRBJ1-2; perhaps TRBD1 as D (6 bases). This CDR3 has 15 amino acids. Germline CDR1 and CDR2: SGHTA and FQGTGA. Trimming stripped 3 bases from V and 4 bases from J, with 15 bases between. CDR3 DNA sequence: TGTGCCAGCAGCTTCACGGGGGGCGATCCCTATGGCTACACCTTC. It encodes CASSFTGGDPYGYTF.

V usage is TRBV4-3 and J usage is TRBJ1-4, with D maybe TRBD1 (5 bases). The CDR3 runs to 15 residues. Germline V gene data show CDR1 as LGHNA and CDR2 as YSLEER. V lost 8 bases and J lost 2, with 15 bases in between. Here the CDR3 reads CASRGGVATNEKLFF. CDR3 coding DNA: TGCGCCAGCCGGGGGGGGGTTGCGACTAATGAAAAACTGTTTTTT.

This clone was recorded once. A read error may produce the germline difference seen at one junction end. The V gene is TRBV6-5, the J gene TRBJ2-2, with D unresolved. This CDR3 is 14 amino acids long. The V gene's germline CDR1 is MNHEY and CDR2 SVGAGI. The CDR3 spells CASSHTRNNGELFF. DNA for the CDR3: TGTGCCAGCAGCCACACCCGTAACAACGGGGAGCTGTTTTTT.

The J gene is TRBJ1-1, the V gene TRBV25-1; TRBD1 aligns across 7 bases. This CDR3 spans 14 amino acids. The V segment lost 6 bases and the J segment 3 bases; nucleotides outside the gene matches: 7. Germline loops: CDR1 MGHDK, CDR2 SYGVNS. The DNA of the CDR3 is TGTGCCAGCAGGGCGTTCAGGGGGGACACTGAAGCTTTCTTT. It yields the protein CASRAFRGDTEAFF.

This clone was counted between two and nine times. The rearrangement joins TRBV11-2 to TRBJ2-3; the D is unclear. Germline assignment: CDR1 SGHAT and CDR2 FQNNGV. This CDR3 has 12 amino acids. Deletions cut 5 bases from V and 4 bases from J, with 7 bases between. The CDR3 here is CASSPLPDTQYF. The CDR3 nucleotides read TGTGCCAGCAGCCCCCTTCCAGATACGCAGTATTTT.

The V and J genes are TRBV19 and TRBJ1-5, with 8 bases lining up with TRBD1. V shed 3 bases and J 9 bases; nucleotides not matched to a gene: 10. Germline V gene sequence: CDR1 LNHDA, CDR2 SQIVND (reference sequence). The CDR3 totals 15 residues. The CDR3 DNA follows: TGTGCCAGTAGTATGGGCGGGACAGGACATCGGCCCCAGCATTTT. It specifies CASSMGGTGHRPQHF.

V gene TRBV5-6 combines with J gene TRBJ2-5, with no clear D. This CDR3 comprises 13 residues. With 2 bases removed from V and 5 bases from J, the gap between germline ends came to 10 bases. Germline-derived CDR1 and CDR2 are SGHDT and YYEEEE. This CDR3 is CASSFSGLETQYF. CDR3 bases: TGTGCCAGCAGCTTCTCCGGGTTGGAGACCCAGTACTTC.

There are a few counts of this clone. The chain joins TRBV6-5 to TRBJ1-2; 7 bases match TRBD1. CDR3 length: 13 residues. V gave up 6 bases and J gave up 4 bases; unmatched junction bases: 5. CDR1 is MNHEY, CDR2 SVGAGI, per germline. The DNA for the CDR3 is TGTGCCAGCAGCAGGGACAGCTCCTATGGCTACACCTTC. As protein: CASSRDSSYGYTF.

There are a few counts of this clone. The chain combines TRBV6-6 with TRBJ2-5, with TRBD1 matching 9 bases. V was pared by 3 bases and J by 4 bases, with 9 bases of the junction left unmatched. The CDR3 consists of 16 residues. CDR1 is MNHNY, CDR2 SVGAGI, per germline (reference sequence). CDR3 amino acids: CASSYTVTGGRETQYF. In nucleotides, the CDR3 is TGTGCCAGCAGTTATACCGTGACAGGGGGTCGAGAGACCCAGTACTTC.

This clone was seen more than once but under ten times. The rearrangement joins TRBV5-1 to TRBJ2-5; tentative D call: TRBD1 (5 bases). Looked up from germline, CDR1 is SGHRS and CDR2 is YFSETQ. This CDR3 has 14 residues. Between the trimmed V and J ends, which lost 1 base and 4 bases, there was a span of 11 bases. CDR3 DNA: TGCGCCAGCAGCTTGCAGGGTTGGGGAGAGACCCAGTACTTC. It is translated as CASSLQGWGETQYF.

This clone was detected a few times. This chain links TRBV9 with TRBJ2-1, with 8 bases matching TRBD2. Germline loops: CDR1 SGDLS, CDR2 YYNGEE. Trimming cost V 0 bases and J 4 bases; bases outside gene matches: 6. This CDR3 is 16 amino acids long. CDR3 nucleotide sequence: TGTGCCAGCAGCGTAGATCCGCGGGAGGCTTACAATGAGCAGTTCTTC. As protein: CASSVDPREAYNEQFF.

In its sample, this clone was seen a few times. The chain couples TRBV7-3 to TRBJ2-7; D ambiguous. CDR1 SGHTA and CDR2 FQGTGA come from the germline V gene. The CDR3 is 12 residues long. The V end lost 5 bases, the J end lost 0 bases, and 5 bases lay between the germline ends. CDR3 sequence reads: CASSLSSYEQYF. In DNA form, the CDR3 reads TGTGCCAGCAGCCTGAGCTCCTACGAGCAGTACTTC.

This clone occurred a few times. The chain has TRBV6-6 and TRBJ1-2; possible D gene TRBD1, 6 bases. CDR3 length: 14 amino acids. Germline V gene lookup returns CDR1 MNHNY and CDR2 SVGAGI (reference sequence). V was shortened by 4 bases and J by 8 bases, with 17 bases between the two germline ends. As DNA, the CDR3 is TGTGCCAGCAGTTTATCCCTAGCTCAGGGGGGCTACACCTTC. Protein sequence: CASSLSLAQGGYTF.

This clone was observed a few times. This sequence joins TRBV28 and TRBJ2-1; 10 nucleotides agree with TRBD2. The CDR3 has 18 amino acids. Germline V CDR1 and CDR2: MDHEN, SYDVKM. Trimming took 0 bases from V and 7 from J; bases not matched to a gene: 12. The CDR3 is CASSLWGSGTSGNNEQFF. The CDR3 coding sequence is TGTGCCAGCAGTTTATGGGGCTCTGGAACTAGCGGGAATAATGAGCAGTTCTTC.

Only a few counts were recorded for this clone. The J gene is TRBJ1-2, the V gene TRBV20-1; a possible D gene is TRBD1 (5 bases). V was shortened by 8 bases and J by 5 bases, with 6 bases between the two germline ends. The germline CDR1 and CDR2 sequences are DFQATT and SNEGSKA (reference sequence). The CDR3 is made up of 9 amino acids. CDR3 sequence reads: CSQGYGYTF. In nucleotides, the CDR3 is TGCAGTCAGGGTTATGGCTACACCTTC.

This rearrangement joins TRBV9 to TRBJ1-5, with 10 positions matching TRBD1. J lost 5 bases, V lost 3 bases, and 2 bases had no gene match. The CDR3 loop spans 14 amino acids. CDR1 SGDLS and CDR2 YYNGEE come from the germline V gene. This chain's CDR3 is CASSGTGGDQPQHF. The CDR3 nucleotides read TGTGCCAGCAGCGGGACAGGGGGTGATCAGCCCCAGCATTTT.

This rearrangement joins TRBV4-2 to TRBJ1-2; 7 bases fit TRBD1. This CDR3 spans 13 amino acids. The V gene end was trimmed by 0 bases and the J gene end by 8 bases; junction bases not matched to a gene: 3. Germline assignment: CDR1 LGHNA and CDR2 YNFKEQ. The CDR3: CASSQDEGAGYTF. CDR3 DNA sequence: TGTGCCAGCAGCCAAGACGAGGGGGCCGGCTACACCTTC.

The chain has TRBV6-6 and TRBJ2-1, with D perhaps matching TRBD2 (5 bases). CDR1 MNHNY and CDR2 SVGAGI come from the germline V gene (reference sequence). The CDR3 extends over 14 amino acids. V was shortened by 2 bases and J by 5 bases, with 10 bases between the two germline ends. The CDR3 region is CASSYKLGDNEQFF. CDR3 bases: TGTGCCAGCAGTTACAAACTAGGTGACAATGAGCAGTTCTTC.

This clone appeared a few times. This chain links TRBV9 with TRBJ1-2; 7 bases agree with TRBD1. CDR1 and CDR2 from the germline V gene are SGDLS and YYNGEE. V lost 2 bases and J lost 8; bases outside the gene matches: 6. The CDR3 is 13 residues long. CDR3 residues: CASSVHRGEGYTF. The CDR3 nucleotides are TGTGCCAGCAGCGTCCACAGGGGTGAAGGCTACACCTTC.

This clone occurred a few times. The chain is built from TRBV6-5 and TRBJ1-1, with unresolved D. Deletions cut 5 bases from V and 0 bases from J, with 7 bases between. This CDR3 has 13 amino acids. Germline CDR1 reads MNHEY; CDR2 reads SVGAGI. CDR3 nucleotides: TGTGCCAGCAGTCGGGGAGTGAACACTGAAGCTTTCTTT. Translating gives CASSRGVNTEAFF.